The 30 T cell receptor beta chains reported below all come from one sample, sequenced in a study of T cells after yellow fever vaccination. Each CDR3 protein is one row after TCRdb ran MiXCR on the 5' RACE reads. The sample has roughly 520,000 distinct CDR3 sequences, 20% to 25% seen once. The specimen comprised PBMCs, sampled 21 days after the first yellow fever vaccination. All receptors come from a man younger than 35 who received the YFV17D yellow fever vaccine.

The rearrangement links TRBV29-1 to TRBJ2-2; D is tentatively TRBD1 or TRBD2 (6 bases each). Trimming removed 6 bases at V and 6 bases at J, with 14 bases between. The germline V gene encodes CDR1 SQVTM and CDR2 ANQGSEA. The CDR3 extends over 13 amino acids. The CDR3 region is CSVGGFVAGELFF. DNA for the CDR3: TGCAGCGTAGGGGGGTTCGTCGCCGGGGAGCTGTTTTTT.

This clonotype was observed once. The chain couples TRBV12-3 or TRBV12-4 to TRBJ2-3; D is uncertain. V was shortened by 3 bases and J by 10 bases, with 11 bases between the two germline ends. CDR3 length: 12 amino acids. CDR3 protein: CASSLTHSPQYF. The CDR3, as DNA: TGTGCCAGCAGTTTGACCCACTCTCCGCAGTATTTT.

In its sample, this clonotype was seen a few times. The chain uses TRBV4-3 and TRBJ1-2, with unresolved D. The CDR3 loop spans 15 amino acids. Germline CDR1 LGHNA, CDR2 YSLEER. V lost 0 bases to trimming and J lost 8 bases, with 16 bases between them. The CDR3 DNA reads TGCGCCAGCAGCCAAGATCTCGGGGAGCCCTGGGGCTACACCTTC. It encodes CASSQDLGEPWGYTF.

The chain carries TRBV4-2 and TRBJ2-5, with TRBD2 identical over 9 bases. The junction had 6 bases not matched to a gene; V was cut back by 0 bases and J by 4 bases. Germline CDR1 reads LGHNA; CDR2 reads YNFKEQ. The length of the CDR3 is 16 residues. The CDR3 here is CASSQDLRGGLETQYF. As DNA, the CDR3 is TGTGCCAGCAGCCAAGATCTGCGGGGGGGCCTAGAGACCCAGTACTTC.

The chain joins TRBV7-3 to TRBJ2-1; D gene unclear. The CDR3 length is 17 residues. V lost 2 bases, J lost 2 bases, and 16 bases lay in between. Germline CDR1 is SGHTA and CDR2 is FQGTGA. The CDR3 coding sequence is TGTGCCAGCAGCTTATGGTCCGGGCCTGGGCCCTACAATGAGCAGTTCTTC. It is translated as CASSLWSGPGPYNEQFF.

The chain joins TRBV11-2 to TRBJ2-1; 14 nucleotides align to TRBD2. The CDR3 contains 19 residues. V gave up 5 bases and J gave up 2 bases; unmatched junction bases: 11. Germline lookup yields CDR1 SGHAT and CDR2 FQNNGV. The CDR3 DNA reads as TGTGCCAGCAGCCGATACGGACTAGCGGGGGGAACGCCCTACAATGAGCAGTTCTTC. Translation: CASSRYGLAGGTPYNEQFF.

A few counts support this clonotype. CDR3 nucleotides: TGTGCCAGCAGTTTAAGGTGGGGCCGGGAAGAGACCCAGTACTTC. Amino acids: CASSLRWGREETQYF. V usage is TRBV12-3 or TRBV12-4 and J usage is TRBJ2-5; TRBD1 might be the D (5 bases). Trimming shortened V by 2 bases and J by 3 bases, and 13 bases separated the two germline ends. This CDR3 spans 15 amino acids.

This clonotype was seen only a few times. The genes are TRBV11-2 and TRBJ2-7; D unresolved. This CDR3 has 14 residues. Trimming removed 2 bases from V and 2 bases from J, with 10 bases in between. CDR1 SGHAT and CDR2 FQNNGV come from the germline V gene. DNA of the CDR3: TGTGCCAGCAGCTTATCGGCGAGCCCCTACGAGCAGTACGTC. It translates to CASSLSASPYEQYV.

The CDR3 reads CASSQEGARGDEQFF. The CDR3 DNA reads TGCGCCAGCAGCCAAGAAGGGGCCCGGGGGGATGAGCAGTTCTTC. V gene TRBV4-3 combines with J gene TRBJ2-1; 7 bases map to TRBD2. Germline assignment: CDR1 LGHNA and CDR2 YSLEER. After removal of 0 bases from V and 8 bases from J, the junction contained 7 bases not matched to a gene. This CDR3 contains 15 residues.

The V and J genes are TRBV11-2 and TRBJ2-7; 10 bases fit TRBD2. This CDR3 is built from 16 residues. The V segment lost 4 bases and the J segment 1 base; nucleotides outside the gene matches: 7. Germline lookup yields CDR1 SGHAT and CDR2 FQNNGV. The CDR3: CASSSRASGGSYEQYF. The CDR3 DNA is TGTGCCAGCAGCTCACGGGCTAGCGGGGGATCCTACGAGCAGTACTTC.

This clonotype has only one observation. The chain combines TRBV20-1 with TRBJ2-3, with D unclear. The length of the CDR3 is 13 residues. The germline V gene encodes CDR1 DFQATT and CDR2 SNEGSKA (reference sequence). Between the trimmed V and J ends, which lost 6 bases and 0 bases, there was a span of 10 bases. The CDR3 DNA reads TGCAGTGCCATTGCAGATAGCACAGATACGCAGTATTTT. It translates to CSAIADSTDTQYF.

This clonotype was counted only a few times. The chain couples TRBV29-1 to TRBJ1-5, with TRBD1 as a possible D gene (6 bases). Trimming took 4 bases from V and 6 from J, leaving 10 bases between them. The CDR3 totals 12 residues. Germline V CDR1 and CDR2: SQVTM, ANQGSEA. CDR3 region: CSVAGGGQPQHF. CDR3 in DNA: TGCAGCGTTGCTGGGGGCGGTCAGCCCCAGCATTTT. Drawing the rest from reference TRBV29-1 and TRBJ1-5, the complete variable domain is SAVISQKPSRDICQRGTSLTIQCQVDSQVTMMFWYRQQPGQSLTLIATANQGSEATYESGFVIDKFPISRPNLTFSTLTVSNMSPEDSSIYLCSVAGGGQPQHFGDGTRLSIL.

The V call is TRBV27, the J call TRBJ2-7; possible D gene TRBD1, 8 bases. The CDR3 consists of 14 residues. V was shortened by 5 bases and J by 7 bases, with 18 bases between the two germline ends. Looked up from germline, CDR1 is MNHEY and CDR2 is SMNVEV (reference sequence). The DNA of the CDR3 is TGTGCCAGCAGTCACAGGGGGGGCGGGGGTGAGCAGTACGTC. The encoded protein is CASSHRGGGGEQYV.

The sample holds a few counts of this clonotype. The chain has TRBV29-1 and TRBJ2-1; D is perhaps TRBD2 (6 bases). Germline values: CDR1 SQVTM, CDR2 ANQGSEA. The V end lost 6 bases, the J end lost 3 bases, and 6 bases lay between the germline ends. The CDR3 spans 11 residues. DNA of the CDR3: TGCAGCGTCGGGAGCTACAATGAGCAGTTCTTC. Protein sequence: CSVGSYNEQFF.

The table lists this clonotype with a few counts. The chain is built from TRBV7-9 and TRBJ1-6; D is unclear. The CDR3 runs 14 residues. V was trimmed by 4 bases and J by 8 bases, leaving 12 bases between them. The germline gives CDR1 SEHNR, CDR2 FQNEAQ (reference sequence). The CDR3 bases are TGTGCCAGCAGCTCTTGGGTTTCAGATTCACCCCTCCACTTT. As protein: CASSSWVSDSPLHF.

The gene calls are TRBV28 and TRBJ2-1; 7 nucleotides match TRBD2. Per the germline V gene, CDR1 is MDHEN and CDR2 is SYDVKM. The CDR3 has 19 residues. V lost 5 bases and J lost 0; bases outside the gene matches: 16. The CDR3 spells CASSPPGGTGKGSYNEQFF. For the CDR3, the DNA is TGTGCCAGCAGTCCACCCGGGGGGACGGGGAAGGGCTCCTACAATGAGCAGTTCTTC.

This chain links TRBV6-5 with TRBJ2-7, with TRBD1 matching 7 bases. V trimming: 0 bases; J trimming: 5 bases; junction bases outside the gene matches: 4. Germline CDR1 MNHEY, CDR2 SVGAGI. This CDR3 contains 14 residues. CDR3: CASSYSDRAHEQYF. The DNA for the CDR3 is TGTGCCAGCAGTTACTCTGACAGGGCTCACGAGCAGTACTTC.

This clonotype was recorded many times. The J gene is TRBJ2-5, the V gene TRBV28; D gene uncertain. The CDR3 is made up of 14 amino acids. CDR1 is MDHEN and CDR2 is SYDVKM in the germline V gene. Deletions cut 5 bases from V and 0 bases from J, with 10 bases between. The CDR3 loop reads CASSPSTNQETQYF. The DNA of the CDR3 is TGTGCCAGCAGTCCCTCGACCAACCAAGAGACCCAGTACTTC.

A remark on this clonotype: Germline and junction disagree at one end, which may indicate a read error. The rearrangement links TRBV5-1 to TRBJ2-1; no clear D gene. The germline CDR1 and CDR2 sequences are SGHRS and YFSETQ. This CDR3 has 14 residues. CDR3 coding DNA: TGCGCCAACAGCTCCCGAAGCTCCTACAATGAGCAGTTCTTC. This codes for CANSSRSSYNEQFF.

The chain is built from TRBV5-1 and TRBJ1-6, with a possible D match to TRBD1 (5 bases). Germline V gene sequence: CDR1 SGHRS, CDR2 YFSETQ. V lost 0 bases to trimming and J lost 10 bases, with 14 bases between them. The CDR3 has 15 amino acids. The CDR3 DNA reads as TGCGCCAGCAGCTTGGCCGCAGGGTTCGGGTCACCCCTCCACTTT. Amino acid sequence: CASSLAAGFGSPLHF.

Only a few counts were recorded for this clonotype. The chain recombines TRBV4-1 with TRBJ1-2, with unresolved D. The CDR3 sequence is 17 residues long. Germline values: CDR1 MGHRA, CDR2 YSYEKL. V dropped 1 base and J dropped 5 bases, with 20 bases sitting between them. The CDR3 protein is CASSQVKRERDTYGYTF. The CDR3 DNA reads as TGCGCCAGCAGCCAAGTTAAACGGGAGAGGGATACTTATGGCTACACCTTC.

This rearrangement joins TRBV14 to TRBJ2-3, with D possibly being TRBD2 (6 bases). CDR1 is SGHDN, CDR2 FVKESK, per germline. This CDR3 comprises 17 residues. Trimming shortened V by 0 bases and J by 2 bases, and 15 bases separated the two germline ends. The CDR3: CASSQDISSGFTDTQYF. The CDR3 DNA sequence: TGTGCCAGCAGCCAAGATATCTCCAGCGGGTTCACAGATACGCAGTATTTT.

The chain has TRBV4-2 and TRBJ1-2, with TRBD1 matching over 8 bases. In germline, CDR1 is LGHNA, CDR2 YNFKEQ. This CDR3 is 15 amino acids long. The junction had 10 bases not matched to a gene; V was cut back by 4 bases and J by 6 bases. The chain's CDR3 is CASSRPGGVMDGYTF. The CDR3 nucleotides are TGTGCCAGCAGCCGTCCAGGGGGCGTAATGGATGGCTACACCTTC.

The chain recombines TRBV28 with TRBJ2-1; tentatively, D is TRBD1 (7 bases). The V end was cut by 4 bases, the J end by 3 bases, with 13 bases between. Germline-derived CDR1 and CDR2 are MDHEN and SYDVKM. The CDR3 totals 15 residues. For the CDR3, the DNA is TGTGCCAGCAGTTCGGCGGGACAGCTCTACAATGAGCAGTTCTTC. It yields the protein CASSSAGQLYNEQFF.

This clonotype has at least ten counts. The chain links TRBV7-2 to TRBJ2-7; D is perhaps TRBD1 (5 bases). The CDR3 is 13 amino acids. The V and J ends lost 3 bases and 2 bases respectively, with 8 bases between them. The germline gives CDR1 SGHTA, CDR2 FQGNSA. CDR3 nucleotides: TGTGCCAGCAGCTTGCCAGGGCCCTACGAGCAGTACTTC. It codes for CASSLPGPYEQYF.

This clonotype was counted a few times. This chain connects TRBV30 to TRBJ1-5; no clear D gene. CDR3 length: 13 residues. Trimming took 1 base from V and 9 from J, leaving 13 bases between them. Germline CDR1 reads GTSNPN; CDR2 reads SVGIG (reference sequence). The CDR3 nucleotides are TGTGCCTGGAGTGGGACCTCCGATGCGCCCCAGCATTTT. Its translation is CAWSGTSDAPQHF.

In this sample, this clonotype turned up many times. The chain has TRBV7-9 and TRBJ2-1, with a tentative D call TRBD2 (6 bases). V shed 2 bases and J shed 0 bases, with 11 bases lying between them. The CDR3 has 16 amino acids. Germline assignment: CDR1 SEHNR and CDR2 FQNEAQ (reference sequence). The CDR3 DNA sequence: TGTGCCAGCAGCTTATCGCTAGCGAGCTCCTACAATGAGCAGTTCTTC. This sequence encodes CASSLSLASSYNEQFF.

V gene TRBV28 combines with J gene TRBJ2-5; possibly TRBD1 for D (5 bases). From germline, CDR1 is MDHEN and CDR2 SYDVKM. The length of the CDR3 is 14 residues. Between the trimmed V and J ends, which lost 4 bases and 4 bases, there was a span of 13 bases. CDR3 in DNA: TGTGCCAGCAGTTATACCACAAGGGGAGAGACCCAGTACTTC. Amino acids: CASSYTTRGETQYF.

This clonotype has just a few counts. The J gene is TRBJ1-1, the V gene TRBV7-8, with D perhaps TRBD1 (5 bases). Germline V gene sequence: CDR1 SGHVS, CDR2 FQNEAQ. This CDR3 has 14 amino acids. Trimming stripped 5 bases from V and 1 base from J, with 11 bases between. The CDR3 region has the DNA TGTGCCAGCAGCCACCTCAGGGAGAACACTGAAGCTTTCTTT. This encodes CASSHLRENTEAFF.

The chain recombines TRBV27 with TRBJ1-5; D unresolved. Deletions cut 6 bases from V and 7 bases from J, with 16 bases between. The CDR3 spans 14 residues. The germline V gene encodes CDR1 MNHEY and CDR2 SMNVEV (reference sequence). In DNA form, the CDR3 reads TGTGCCAGCAGCTCCCTGGGGATTAGGCAGCCCCAGCATTTT. Its translation is CASSSLGIRQPQHF.